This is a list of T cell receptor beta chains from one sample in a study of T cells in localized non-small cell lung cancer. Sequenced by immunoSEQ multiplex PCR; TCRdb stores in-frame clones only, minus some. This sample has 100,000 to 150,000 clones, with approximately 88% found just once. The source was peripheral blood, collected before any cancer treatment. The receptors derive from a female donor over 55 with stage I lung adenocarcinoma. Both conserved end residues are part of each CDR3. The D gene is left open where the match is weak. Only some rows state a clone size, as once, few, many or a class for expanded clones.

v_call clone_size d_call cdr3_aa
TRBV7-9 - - CASSLRAAGANVLTF
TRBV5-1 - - CASSLGVHTDTQYF
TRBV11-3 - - CASSFIVSTAGELFF
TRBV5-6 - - CASSLGWPTTDTQYF
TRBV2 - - CASSAVDSYEQYF
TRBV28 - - CASSAAPQQIKGEKLFF
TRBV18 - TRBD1 CASSRETGTAGYEQYF
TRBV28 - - CASKPKRTVGYNEQFF
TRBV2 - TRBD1 CASSDDRGGTDTQYF
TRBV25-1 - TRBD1 CASSGQGAGRETQYF
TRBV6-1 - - CASSEVGGNEQFF
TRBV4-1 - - CASSQAAGTANYGYTF
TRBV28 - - CASSTAVRGPNSYEQYF
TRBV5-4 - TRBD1 CASSPASDRGIGELFF
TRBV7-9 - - CASREGSEQYF
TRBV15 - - CATSRAYYEQYF
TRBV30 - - CAWSVSFGTEGTEAFF
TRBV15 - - CATSRDYANGRFF
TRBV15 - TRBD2 CATSRALAGNKETQYF
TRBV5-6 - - CASSRRNRAAEAFF
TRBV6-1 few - CAVRVSTDTQYF
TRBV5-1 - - CASSLAPGQNTEAFF
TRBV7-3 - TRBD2 CASSSYGLAGESSYNEQFF
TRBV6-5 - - CASSYSRLVWYEQYF
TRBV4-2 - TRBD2 CASSQGVTSGRIDEQYF
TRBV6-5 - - CASSYSSTGNEKLFF
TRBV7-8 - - CASSLDTQRVTEAFF
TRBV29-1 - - CSVAGDGSYEQYF
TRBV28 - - CASSYPGTWIKATTF
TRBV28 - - CASSFRLATGELFF
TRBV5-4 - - CASTPNRAVNTEAFF
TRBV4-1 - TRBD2 CASSQGLAGGLYNEQFF
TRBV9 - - CASSPPGKTGTDTQYF
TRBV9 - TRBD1 CASSRSGTGVDNEQFF
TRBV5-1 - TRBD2 CASSFGLAGGSEQFF
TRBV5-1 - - CASSLVGRGPYNEQFF
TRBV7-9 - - CASSPLQGYEQYF
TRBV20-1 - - CSASLGYGYTF
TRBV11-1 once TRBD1 CASSLWQGASTNTEAFF
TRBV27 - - CASSFGGAGPEAFF